This T cell receptor (beta chain) was profiled in a study of T cell responses to AZD1222 COVID-19 vaccine. This CDR3 spans 16 amino acids. V was cut by 1 base and J by 2 bases, with 11 bases left in between. Per germline, CDR1 SGHTA and CDR2 FQGTGA. Libraries were prepared by immunoSEQ multiplex PCR; TCRdb keeps only in-frame clonotypes and omits some of them. The sample holds around 91,000 clones, about 88% seen once. The chain uses TRBV7-3 and TRBJ2-2, with D maybe TRBD2 (6 bases). This material consisted of peripheral blood, taken on day 0 of AZD1222 vaccination. This TCR derives from an adult in good health. The CDR3 loop reads CASSLRGDLNTGELFF. The DNA for the CDR3 is TGTGCCAGCAGCTTAAGGGGGGACTTAAACACCGGGGAGCTGTTTTTT. The variable domain in full, completed from reference TRBV7-3 and TRBJ2-2, reads GAGVSQTPSNKVTEKGKYVELRCDPISGHTALYWYRQSLGQGPEFLIYFQGTGAADDSGLPNDRFFAVRPEGSVSTLKIQRTERGDSAVYLCASSLRGDLNTGELFFGEGSRLTVL.